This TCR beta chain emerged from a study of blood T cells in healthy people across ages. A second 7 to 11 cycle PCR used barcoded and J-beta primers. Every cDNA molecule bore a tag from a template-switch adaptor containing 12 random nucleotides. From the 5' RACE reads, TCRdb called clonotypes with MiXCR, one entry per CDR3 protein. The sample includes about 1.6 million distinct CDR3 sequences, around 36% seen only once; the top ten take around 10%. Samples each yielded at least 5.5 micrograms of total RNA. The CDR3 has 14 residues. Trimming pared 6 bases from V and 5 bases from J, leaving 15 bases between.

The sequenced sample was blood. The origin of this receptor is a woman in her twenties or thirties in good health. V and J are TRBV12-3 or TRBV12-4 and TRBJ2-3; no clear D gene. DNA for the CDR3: TGTGCCAGCAGACAAGGCCGAAGGGAAGATACGCAGTATTTT. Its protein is CASRQGRREDTQYF.